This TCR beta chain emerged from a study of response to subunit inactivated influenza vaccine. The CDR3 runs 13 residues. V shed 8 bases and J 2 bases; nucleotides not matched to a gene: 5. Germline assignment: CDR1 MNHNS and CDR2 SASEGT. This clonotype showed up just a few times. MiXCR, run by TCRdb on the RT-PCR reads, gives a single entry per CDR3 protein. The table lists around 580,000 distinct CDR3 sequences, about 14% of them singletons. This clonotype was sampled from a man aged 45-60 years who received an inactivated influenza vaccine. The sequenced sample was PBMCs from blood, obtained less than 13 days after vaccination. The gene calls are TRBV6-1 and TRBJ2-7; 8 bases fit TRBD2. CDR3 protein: CASEAGVTYEQYF. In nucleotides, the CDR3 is TGTGCCAGCGAAGCGGGAGTCACCTACGAGCAGTACTTC.